This is a list of T cell receptor beta chains from one sample in a study of Tregs in tolerant kidney transplant recipients. Repertoires were generated with immunoSEQ multiplex PCR, while TCRdb's copy carries only in-frame clones and drops some. The sample lists some 68,000 clones; roughly 84% were seen once. The specimen sequenced was CD4+ T cells from blood. Receptor source: a human donor in good health. Each CDR3 is given with its conserved first and last residue. Each record gives: V gene, CDR3 protein.

V: TRBV6-5
CDR3: CASSYQGGVTEAFF

V: TRBV12-5
CDR3: CASGLAGTSEQYF

V: TRBV11-2
CDR3: CASSTRPGRDTQYF

V: TRBV5-1
CDR3: CASVVGPSADEQYF

V: TRBV2
CDR3: CASSSHWGEQYF

V: TRBV7-8
CDR3: CASSFGQPDQPQHF

V: TRBV6-6
CDR3: CASSYSRGTEAFF

V: TRBV7-9
CDR3: CASSLGISGPSSYEQYF

V: TRBV5-6
CDR3: CASSLEVSSGNTIYF

V: TRBV11-3
CDR3: CASSVGPEQFF

V: TRBV6-5
CDR3: CASMRGTGAYEQYF

V: TRBV7-2
CDR3: CASSLELAGVYEQYF

V: TRBV11-2
CDR3: CASSPSRREWAYNEQFF

V: TRBV2
CDR3: CASGSRVSNYGYTF

V: TRBV10-3
CDR3: CAIRAQETQYF

V: TRBV29-1
CDR3: CSVEDRWGYEQYF

V: TRBV6-6
CDR3: CASSRSGANGQFF

V: TRBV7-2
CDR3: CASSLAVTTPDTQYF

V: TRBV11-3
CDR3: CASSLGGRTKNIQYF

V: TRBV7-3
CDR3: CASSLSGNGELFF

V: TRBV7-2
CDR3: CASSLERGRDEQYF

V: TRBV18
CDR3: CASSLTGDTEAFF

V: TRBV2
CDR3: CASSFGGAFEETQYF

V: TRBV19
CDR3: CASSIQGGNQPQHF

V: TRBV7-9
CDR3: CASRWGYADTQYF

V: TRBV7-9
CDR3: CASSFRDLETYEQYF

V: TRBV19
CDR3: CAILGSAANVYGYTF

V: TRBV11-2
CDR3: CASSWKVGLNTEAFF

V: TRBV6-6
CDR3: CASKQGPLGYTF

V: TRBV14
CDR3: CASSFIYEQYF

V: TRBV5-1
CDR3: CASSLRQATYEQYF

V: TRBV7-8
CDR3: CASSRQDRGIATDTQYF

V: TRBV4-1
CDR3: CASSQGWGIFSLHF

V: TRBV7-9
CDR3: CASSQVTGVTIYF

V: TRBV19
CDR3: CASQNRVNYGYTF

V: TRBV9
CDR3: CASSIQEGISTEAFF

V: TRBV5-6
CDR3: CASSWRGIATNEKLFF

V: TRBV9
CDR3: CASSVNSRYPGNTIYF

V: TRBV7-2
CDR3: CASSPRTGGDTEAFF

V: TRBV4-3
CDR3: CASSQVVSGLGNIQYF

V: TRBV12-5
CDR3: CASSNRLEAGELFF

V: TRBV7-9
CDR3: CASRRDLPKETQYF

V: TRBV21-1
CDR3: CASSPHPGQGVNYGYTF

V: TRBV12-5
CDR3: CASGSHPGQTSGNTIYF

V: TRBV5-5
CDR3: CASSSPFRDRQEKLFF

V: TRBV29-1
CDR3: CSVRLRETYEQYF

V: TRBV7-9
CDR3: CASNQGASTGELFF

V: TRBV6-1
CDR3: CASSEGQLNTEAFF

V: TRBV9
CDR3: CASSRRGIANQPQHF

V: TRBV7-3
CDR3: CASSPQANQETQYF

V: TRBV9
CDR3: CASSASPSWEQFF

V: TRBV7-8
CDR3: CASSLVFWGSRSGANVLTF

V: TRBV7-9
CDR3: CASSLGAGTDTQYF

V: TRBV7-3
CDR3: CASSLTGANTEAFF

V: TRBV6-5
CDR3: CASSYSRGGAPDTQYF

V: TRBV10-3
CDR3: CAISERLAPAQYF